What follows are 14 T cell receptor beta chains derived from one specimen sequenced in a study of T cells in Graves' hyperthyroidism and ophthalmopathy. From RNA transcripts, TCR beta CDR3 regions were amplified. RT-PCR in the first round (using the HTBI primer set) targeted the TCR CDR3. Using its own MiXCR run on the multiplex PCR reads, TCRdb lists one record per CDR3 protein. Here the sample spans more than 350,000 distinct CDR3 sequences, 14% being singletons. The sample was blood. The receptors originated from a woman in her twenties or thirties with Graves' ophthalmopathy.

This clonotype was recorded at least ten times. The chain carries TRBV5-6 and TRBJ1-4, with D tentatively TRBD1 (5 bases). The CDR3 spans 16 residues. Germline V gene data show CDR1 as SGHDT and CDR2 as YYEEEE. With 1 base removed from V and 5 bases from J, the gap between germline ends came to 15 bases. This CDR3 reads CASSLPGRGPNEKLFF. The CDR3, as DNA: TGTGCCAGCAGCTTGCCGGGGCGGGGACCAAATGAAAAACTGTTTTTT. Drawing the rest from reference TRBV5-6 and TRBJ1-4, the complete variable domain is DAGVTQSPTHLIKTRGQQVTLRCSPKSGHDTVSWYQQALGQGPQFIFQYYEEEERQRGNFPDRFSGHQFPNYSSELNVNALLLGDSALYLCASSLPGRGPNEKLFFGSGTQLSVL.

Ten or more counts support this clonotype. The chain has TRBV7-9 and TRBJ1-6; 8 bases agree with TRBD1. Losses at the gene ends were 2 bases for V and 0 bases for J; bases not matched to a gene: 9. Germline CDR1 reads SEHNR; CDR2 reads FQNEAQ (reference sequence). CDR3 length: 19 residues. This CDR3 is CASSLSLDRETSYNSPLHF. The CDR3 DNA reads as TGTGCCAGCAGCTTAAGTCTGGACAGGGAGACCTCCTATAATTCACCCCTCCACTTT. Looking up the rest from reference TRBV7-9 and TRBJ1-6 gives the full variable domain: DTGVSQNPRHKITKRGQNVTFRCDPISEHNRLYWYRQTLGQGPEFLTYFQNEAQLEKSRLLSDRFSAERPKGSFSTLEIQRTEQGDSAMYLCASSLSLDRETSYNSPLHFGNGTRLTVT.

This clonotype appeared many times. The CDR3 sequence: CATSAPGRINTGELFF. CDR3 DNA: TGTGCCACCAGTGCTCCGGGACGGATAAACACCGGGGAGCTGTTTTTT. This chain uses TRBV24-1 with TRBJ2-2; possibly TRBD1 or TRBD2 for D (5 bases each). The CDR3 has 16 amino acids. Trimming left V 5 bases short and J 2 bases short, with 14 bases between. Germline CDR1 reads KGHDR; CDR2 reads SFDVKD.

At least ten counts were recorded for this clonotype. This chain links TRBV6-1 with TRBJ1-1; D is undetermined. From germline, CDR1 is MNHNS and CDR2 SASEGT. Trimming cost V 3 bases and J 4 bases, with 12 bases left between them. The CDR3 is made up of 14 amino acids. CDR3 DNA: TGTGCCAGCAGTGATGGGAGGGTCGGCACTGAAGCTTTCTTT. It yields the protein CASSDGRVGTEAFF.

In this sample, this clonotype turned up many times. The V call is TRBV6-1, the J call TRBJ1-6; weak D call: TRBD1 (6 bases). The CDR3 is 16 amino acids. Per germline, CDR1 MNHNS and CDR2 SASEGT. V was clipped by 5 bases and J by 2 bases, with 13 bases between them. The CDR3 loop reads CASSSRGGAYNSPLHF. CDR3 sequence (DNA): TGTGCCAGCAGTTCCAGGGGAGGCGCCTATAATTCACCCCTCCACTTT.

This clonotype was found a few times. It may be a read error: a sequence one base away is much more abundant. The chain carries TRBV18 and TRBJ1-2, with D perhaps TRBD1 (6 bases). Trimming pared 0 bases from V and 4 bases from J, leaving 12 bases between. Germline V gene lookup returns CDR1 KGHSH and CDR2 LQKENI. This CDR3 has 15 residues. The CDR3 loop is CASSPPTGTIYGYTF. The CDR3 DNA follows: TGTGCCAGCTCACCACCTACAGGGACGATCTATGGCTACACCTTC. The full variable domain, completed using reference TRBV18 and TRBJ1-2, is NAGVMQNPRHLVRRRGQEARLRCSPMKGHSHVYWYRQLPEEGLKFMVYLQKENIIDESGMPKERFSAEFPKEGPSILRIQQVVRGDSAAYFCASSPPTGTIYGYTFGSGTRLTVV.

In its sample, this clonotype was seen many times. The chain recombines TRBV6-1 with TRBJ1-1; no clear D. Germline V lookup: CDR1 MNHNS, CDR2 SASEGT. V gave up 4 bases and J gave up 1 base, with 4 bases separating them. The CDR3 is 12 residues long. The CDR3 region is CASSVQNTEAFF. For the CDR3, the DNA is TGTGCCAGCAGTGTCCAGAACACTGAAGCTTTCTTT.

There are many counts of this clonotype. The rearrangement joins TRBV28 to TRBJ2-3; 9 nucleotides align to TRBD2. The CDR3 sequence is 15 residues long. Germline-derived CDR1 and CDR2 are MDHEN and SYDVKM. V was clipped by 11 bases and J by 5 bases; unmatched bases: 14. CDR3 sequence reads: CASEVAGAPGDTQYF. The CDR3 nucleotides read TGTGCCTCAGAGGTAGCGGGGGCCCCGGGAGATACGCAGTATTTT.

The rearrangement uses TRBV11-2 and TRBJ2-3; no clear D gene. The CDR3 sequence is 15 residues long. The V and J ends lost 1 base and 0 bases respectively, with 8 bases between them. Germline CDR1 reads SGHAT; CDR2 reads FQNNGV. The CDR3 sequence is CASSLADPSTDTQYF. CDR3 DNA sequence: TGTGCCAGCAGCTTAGCGGATCCTAGCACAGATACGCAGTATTTT.

CDR3 sequence (DNA): TGTGCCAGCAGCTCCCCGACACTCGGGGAGCTGTTTTTT. Its protein is CASSSPTLGELFF. The chain carries TRBV5-6 and TRBJ2-2, with unresolved D. Germline-derived CDR1 and CDR2 are SGHDT and YYEEEE. The CDR3 sequence is 13 residues long. The V gene lost 3 bases and the J gene lost 7 bases, with 10 bases spanning the gap.

This clonotype came up many times. This chain joins TRBV7-2 and TRBJ1-2; 9 bases are a match to TRBD1. Losses at the gene ends were 5 bases for V and 3 bases for J; bases not matched to a gene: 7. Germline V gene data show CDR1 as SGHTA and CDR2 as FQGNSA. The CDR3 covers 15 residues. CDR3 region: CASSQPTGGHYGYTF. The CDR3 DNA sequence: TGTGCCAGCAGCCAACCGACAGGGGGTCACTATGGCTACACCTTC.

This clonotype has more than one count but fewer than ten. V is TRBV18 and J is TRBJ1-6; no clear D. Trimming removed 3 bases from V and 5 bases from J, with 5 bases in between. This CDR3 contains 13 residues. The V gene's germline CDR1 is KGHSH and CDR2 LQKENI. In nucleotides, the CDR3 is TGTGCCAGCTCACCCCCAAATAATTCACCCCTCCACTTT. Translated: CASSPPNNSPLHF.

A few counts support this clonotype. The chain has TRBV25-1 and TRBJ2-2; 10 bases fit TRBD2. There are 16 residues in the CDR3. Germline values: CDR1 MGHDK, CDR2 SYGVNS. V lost 1 base to trimming and J lost 5 bases; unmatched junction nucleotides: 4. Here the CDR3 reads CASSEWGSGGTGELFF. CDR3 in DNA: TGTGCCAGCAGTGAATGGGGTAGCGGGGGGACCGGGGAGCTGTTTTTT.

At least ten counts were recorded for this clonotype. This rearrangement joins TRBV28 to TRBJ2-7; tentative D call: TRBD1 (7 bases). This CDR3 spans 19 amino acids. Germline V gene lookup returns CDR1 MDHEN and CDR2 SYDVKM. V was shortened by 4 bases and J by 5 bases, with 30 bases between the two germline ends. CDR3 loop: CASSSLLGLQKDRRDEQYF. For the CDR3, the DNA is TGTGCCAGCAGTTCTCTCCTGGGGTTGCAGAAGGACAGGAGGGACGAGCAGTACTTC.